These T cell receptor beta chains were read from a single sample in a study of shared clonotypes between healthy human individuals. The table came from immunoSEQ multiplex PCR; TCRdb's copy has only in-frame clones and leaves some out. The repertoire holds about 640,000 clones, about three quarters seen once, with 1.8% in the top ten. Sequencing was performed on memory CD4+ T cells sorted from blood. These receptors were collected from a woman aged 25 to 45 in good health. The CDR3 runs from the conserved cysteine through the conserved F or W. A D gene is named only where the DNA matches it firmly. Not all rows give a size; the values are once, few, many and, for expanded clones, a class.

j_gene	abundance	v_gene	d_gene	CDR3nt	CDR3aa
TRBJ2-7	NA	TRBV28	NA	TGTGCCAGCAGTCCCCTAGAGGGGGGAAGGTACGAGCAGTACTTC	CASSPLEGGRYEQYF
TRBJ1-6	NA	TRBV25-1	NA	TGTGCCAGCGTAGGAGGAGGGTATAATTCACCCCTCCACTTT	CASVGGGYNSPLHF
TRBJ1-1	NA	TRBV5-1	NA	TGCGCCAGCAGGGGGGCCAGCGCTGAAGCTTTCTTT	CASRGASAEAFF
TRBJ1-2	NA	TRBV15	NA	TGTGCCACCAGCAGTCGATGGGGGAGCTATGGCTACACCTTC	CATSSRWGSYGYTF
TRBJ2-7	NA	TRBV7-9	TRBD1	TGTGCCAGCAGCCCAGGGGGCGCCGACCCCTACGAGCAGTACTTC	CASSPGGADPYEQYF
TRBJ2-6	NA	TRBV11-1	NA	TGTGCCAGCAGCTTAAGGCCCGACCTCCTTGGGGCCAACGTCCTGACTTTC	CASSLRPDLLGANVLTF
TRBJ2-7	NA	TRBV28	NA	TGTGCCAGCACCCGCCACCCCAACGAGCAGTACTTC	CASTRHPNEQYF
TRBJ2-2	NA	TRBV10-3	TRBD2	TGTGCCATCAGGGGGGAGGGGACCGGGGAGCTGTTTTTT	CAIRGEGTGELFF
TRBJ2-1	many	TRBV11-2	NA	TGTGCCAGCAGCCTATTAATAGCGAAAAACAATGAGCAGTTCTTC	CASSLLIAKNNEQFF
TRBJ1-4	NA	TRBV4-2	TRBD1	TGTGCCAGCAGCCAGGGGGACAGGGGAGCTAATGAAAAACTGTTTTTT	CASSQGDRGANEKLFF
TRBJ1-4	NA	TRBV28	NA	TGTGCCAGCAGTTTTGGTTTGGCAGGCAATGAAAAACTGTTTTTT	CASSFGLAGNEKLFF
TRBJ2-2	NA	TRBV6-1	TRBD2	TGTGCCAGCAGTGTGTCCGGGGGAGGGACCGGGGAGCTGTTTTTT	CASSVSGGGTGELFF
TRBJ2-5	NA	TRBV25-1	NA	TGTGCCAGCAGTGAACCGGCCCCGGGAACCCAGTACTTC	CASSEPAPGTQYF
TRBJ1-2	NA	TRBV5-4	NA	TGTGCCAGCAGCTTAGAGGGATCTAACTATGGCTACACCTTC	CASSLEGSNYGYTF
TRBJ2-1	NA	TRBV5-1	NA	TGCGCCAGCAGCTTGGAGGGTGTCAATGAGCAGTTCTTC	CASSLEGVNEQFF
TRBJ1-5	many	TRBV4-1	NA	TGCGCCAGCAGCCAAGATCAGGGCAATCAGCCCCAGCATTTT	CASSQDQGNQPQHF
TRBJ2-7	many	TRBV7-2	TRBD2	TGTGCCAGCAATACAGCGGGAGCGAGGTACGAGCAGTACTTC	CASNTAGARYEQYF
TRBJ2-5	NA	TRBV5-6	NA	TGTGCCAGCAGCCAACCAGGAGTCCAAGAGACCCAGTACTTC	CASSQPGVQETQYF
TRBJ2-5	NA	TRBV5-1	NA	TGCGCCAGCAGCCTATGGACGAAAGAGACCCAGTACTTC	CASSLWTKETQYF
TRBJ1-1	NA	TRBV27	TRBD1	TGTGCCAGCAGGCCAAAGAGACAGGGGAGGACTGAAGCTTTCTTT	CASRPKRQGRTEAFF
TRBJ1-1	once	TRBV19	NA	TGTGCCAGCACCTCAGGTCGGGGGGGGACTGAAGCTTTCTTT	CASTSGRGGTEAFF
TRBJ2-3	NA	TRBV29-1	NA	TGCAGCGTTGCGACCGATACGCAGTATTTT	CSVATDTQYF
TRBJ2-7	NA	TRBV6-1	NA	TGTGCCAGCATAGGTAAAGGGGGCTACGAGCAGTACTTC	CASIGKGGYEQYF
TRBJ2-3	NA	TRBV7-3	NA	TGTGCCAGCAGCTTGCGTGGGTCTGATACGCAGTATTTT	CASSLRGSDTQYF
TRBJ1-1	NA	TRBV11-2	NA	TGTGCCAGCAGCCCCTACACTGAAGCTTTCTTT	CASSPYTEAFF
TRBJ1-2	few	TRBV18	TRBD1	TGTGCCAGCTCACCTACAGGGGGAGACTATGGCTACACCTTC	CASSPTGGDYGYTF
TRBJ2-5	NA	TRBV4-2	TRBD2	TGTGCCAGCAGCCAAGGGGGTGGACTAGGTCGAGAGACCCAGTACTTC	CASSQGGGLGRETQYF